Listed below are T cell receptor beta chains from one sample, sequenced in a study of sequential checkpoint blockade in melanoma. Produced via immunoSEQ multiplex PCR; TCRdb's table is partial and in-frame only. The sample contains around 21,000 clones, around 82% of which appear only once. This specimen consisted of CD8+ T cells sorted from blood (inferred from file names), obtained from a patient given nivolumab and ipilimumab in sequence. These receptors originate from a human donor with melanoma. Both conserved end residues are part of each CDR3. The D gene is left open where the match is weak. The size of a clone is reported for some rows only, either as once, few or many, or as a class for expanded clones.

j_call | v_call | d_call | clone_size | cdr3_nt | cdr3_aa
TRBJ1-1 | TRBV9 | TRBD1 | . | TGTGCCAGCAGCGGTACAGGGGCACGGACTCCTGAAGCTTTCTTT | CASSGTGARTPEAFF
TRBJ1-6 | TRBV6-5 | . | . | TGTGCCAGCCAACCAAGCGGGGCGCGCAATTCACCCCTCCACTTT | CASQPSGARNSPLHF
TRBJ2-1 | TRBV2 | . | . | TGTGCCAGCAGTGCGGGGAATGAGCAGTTCTTC | CASSAGNEQFF
TRBJ2-3 | TRBV7-3 | TRBD1 | . | TGTGCCAGCAGCCGCGAGAGGGGGCCGGGGGATACGCAGTATTTT | CASSRERGPGDTQYF
TRBJ2-5 | TRBV10-3 | . | . | TGTGCCATCAGTGATAGGGCGGGAATACAAGAGACCCAGTACTTC | CAISDRAGIQETQYF
TRBJ2-5 | TRBV5-4 | TRBD2 | . | TGTGCCAGCGGTATAGCGGGGGGGGAAGAGACCCAGTACTTC | CASGIAGGEETQYF
TRBJ2-7 | TRBV7-8 | . | . | TGTGCCAGCAGCTTAGCGAACAGGGCCCACGAGCAGTACTTC | CASSLANRAHEQYF
TRBJ2-1 | TRBV6-5 | TRBD2 | . | TGTGCCAGCAGTTCTACTAGCGGGGGACGCAATGAGCAGTTCTTC | CASSSTSGGRNEQFF
TRBJ2-1 | TRBV6-5 | TRBD2 | . | TGTGCCAGCAGTTACGGGACTAGCGGGTGGGGCAATGAGCAGTTCTTC | CASSYGTSGWGNEQFF
TRBJ1-1 | TRBV28 | . | . | TGTGCCAGCAGCCTGACAGTGAACACTGAAGCTTTCTTT | CASSLTVNTEAFF
TRBJ2-7 | TRBV7-9 | TRBD1 | . | TGTGCCAGCAACGGACAGGGGAGCAACGAGCAGTACTTC | CASNGQGSNEQYF
TRBJ2-7 | TRBV5-4 | . | . | TGTGCCAGCAGCTTGTGGAGGGCTGGGGAGCAGTACTTC | CASSLWRAGEQYF
TRBJ2-1 | TRBV4-3 | TRBD1 | . | TGCGCCAGCAGCCAAGGAGTAGACAGGGTAAAATACAATGAGCAGTTCTTC | CASSQGVDRVKYNEQFF
TRBJ1-2 | TRBV29-1 | TRBD1 | few | TGCAGCGCCCCCGGACAGGGGGTAAATGGCTACACCTTC | CSAPGQGVNGYTF
TRBJ1-1 | TRBV28 | . | . | TGTGCCAGCAGAGTAGGGGTAAACACTGAAGCTTTCTTT | CASRVGVNTEAFF
TRBJ1-1 | TRBV18 | . | . | TGTGCCAGCTCACCAACAGATGGGAACACTGAAGCTTTCTTT | CASSPTDGNTEAFF
TRBJ2-7 | TRBV28 | TRBD1 | . | TGTGCCAGCAGTCCCCTCTCGGAGGGACAGGGGTACGAGCAGTACTTC | CASSPLSEGQGYEQYF
TRBJ2-7 | TRBV6-6 | TRBD2 | . | TGTGCCAGCAGTTACTCTCAGGGAGGGAGCGAGCAGTACTTC | CASSYSQGGSEQYF
TRBJ2-7 | TRBV2 | . | . | TGTGCCGGCACCGGGACACCATCCTACGAGCAGTACTTC | CAGTGTPSYEQYF
TRBJ2-7 | TRBV19 | . | . | TGTGCCAGTAGCTGGGGCACCGACTACGAGCAGTACTTC | CASSWGTDYEQYF
TRBJ2-1 | TRBV14 | TRBD1 | . | TGTGCCAGCAGCGCCGGGACAGCTGCTTCGGGAGAGCAGTTCTTC | CASSAGTAASGEQFF
TRBJ1-1 | TRBV11-2 | . | . | TGTGCCAGCAATTCCCCCGGTGAGCGAATGAACACTGAAGCTTTCTTT | CASNSPGERMNTEAFF
TRBJ2-7 | TRBV5-1 | . | . | TGCGCCAGCAGACTAGGACAGGGAGGGACCTACGAGCAGTACTTC | CASRLGQGGTYEQYF
TRBJ1-4 | TRBV9 | TRBD1 | . | TGTGCCAGCAGCAAAGAGGACAGGAGAATTAATGAAAAACTGTTTTTT | CASSKEDRRINEKLFF
TRBJ2-7 | TRBV9 | . | . | TGTGCCAGCAGCGTAGCTTATCAAGGGGCCGAGCAGTACTTC | CASSVAYQGAEQYF
TRBJ1-1 | TRBV5-4 | TRBD1 | . | TGTGCCAGCAGCACCACGACAGGGGGAACGGCTGAAGCTTTCTTT | CASSTTTGGTAEAFF
TRBJ1-1 | TRBV7-3 | . | . | TGTGCCAGCAGTCCTGGAGGCCTGAACACTGAAGCTTTCTTT | CASSPGGLNTEAFF
TRBJ1-6 | TRBV21-1 | . | few | TGTGCCAGCAGCAAAGCTCCCCCGGACAGGGTTCCCCTGGGGAATTCACCCCTCCACTTT | CASSKAPPDRVPLGNSPLHF
TRBJ2-7 | TRBV11-3 | . | . | TGTGCCAGCAGCGCCCATCCTAGGGGGATCTCCTACGAGCAGTACTTC | CASSAHPRGISYEQYF
TRBJ1-5 | TRBV27 | TRBD1 | . | TGTGCCAGCAGTTTGGGACAGGGCAATCAGCCCCAGCATTTT | CASSLGQGNQPQHF
TRBJ2-3 | TRBV27 | . | . | TGTGCCAGCAGATCTACAGGGTTTCGCACAGATACGCAGTATTTT | CASRSTGFRTDTQYF
TRBJ1-1 | TRBV19 | . | . | TGTGCCAGTAGTCTAGCCCCGGGGAACACTGAAGCTTTCTTT | CASSLAPGNTEAFF
TRBJ1-2 | TRBV11-2 | . | once | TGTGCCAGCAGCTTAATGGGCAGGGAAGCATACGACTATGGCTACACCTTC | CASSLMGREAYDYGYTF
TRBJ2-1 | TRBV7-2 | TRBD1 | . | TGTGCCAGCAGCTTGGGACAGGGGCCGAACAATGAGCAGTTCTTC | CASSLGQGPNNEQFF
TRBJ2-6 | TRBV9 | . | . | TGTGCCAGCAGCGTGGCCTCTGGGGCCAACGTCCTGACTTTC | CASSVASGANVLTF
TRBJ1-2 | TRBV15 | . | . | TGTGCCACCAGCAGAGATCTGGGCGACAGCTATGGCTACACCTTC | CATSRDLGDSYGYTF
TRBJ2-7 | TRBV7-6 | TRBD2 | . | TGTGCCAGCAGCACATATAGCGGGGAGGTTCACGAGCAGTACTTC | CASSTYSGEVHEQYF